This T cell receptor beta chain came from a study of T-cell reconstitution after alpha-beta-depleted transplantation in children. Unique molecular identifiers featured in how the TCRbeta library was prepared. TCRdb fed the PCR reads into MiXCR, producing one record per CDR3 protein. The profile shows 150,000 to 200,000 distinct CDR3 sequences, 6.5% to 7.5% of them singletons. This clonotype has a count of ten or more. Germline CDR1 and CDR2: SGHTA and FQGNSA. V lost 5 bases, J lost 6 bases, and 16 bases stayed unmatched. The length of the CDR3 is 17 residues. The specimen comprised PBMCs from the stem cell graft donor, sampled from the stem cell graft. This TCR derives from a human donor who donated a stem cell graft to a child with Wiskott-Aldrich syndrome. This chain connects TRBV7-2 to TRBJ2-3; 8 bases fit TRBD2. The DNA of the CDR3 is TGTGCCAGCAGCGCCCCGGTGGTAGCGGGAAGAGTTGATACGCAGTATTTT. The encoded protein is CASSAPVVAGRVDTQYF. The entire variable domain, with the rest obtained from reference TRBV7-2 and TRBJ2-3, is as follows: GAGVSQSPSNKVTEKGKDVELRCDPISGHTALYWYRQSLGQGLEFLIYFQGNSAPDKSGLPSDRFSAERTGGSVSTLTIQRTQQEDSAVYLCASSAPVVAGRVDTQYFGPGTRLTVL.